This T cell receptor beta chain appears in the sequencing data of a study of cytomegalovirus exposure and HLA in healthy donors. The CDR3 has 15 amino acids. From germline, CDR1 is SGHTA and CDR2 FQGNSA. Trimming stripped 0 bases from V and 11 bases from J, with 17 bases between. As concerns this clone: Its cognate antigen is unknown.

Primers: 60 Vbeta forward and 13 Jbeta reverse. TCRdb's copy holds only in-frame clones and misses some; the assay was immunoSEQ multiplex PCR. The table shows 150,000 to 200,000 clones, with approximately 80% occurring only once. General study points: A later analysis, which compared TCR beta chains of equal frequency, found the HLA-associated ones more clonally expanded. In a later analysis, at a false discovery rate of 0.05, 17,000 or so TCR beta sequences were associated with HLA alleles. Most of the TCR beta V segments (in an earlier analysis) were productive either about 87% or about 30% of the time. The HLA-A and HLA-B alleles of most subjects were reportedly predicted accurately from TCR beta sequences.

The genes are TRBV7-2 and TRBJ1-5; tentative D call: TRBD1 (6 bases). Sequencing was carried out using PBMCs. This receptor was obtained from a woman aged 40 to 55 in good health and CMV-seropositive. The CDR3 here is CASSLAGGGRRTQHF. CDR3 bases: TGTGCCAGCAGCTTAGCTGGGGGGGGCCGGCGGACCCAGCATTTT.